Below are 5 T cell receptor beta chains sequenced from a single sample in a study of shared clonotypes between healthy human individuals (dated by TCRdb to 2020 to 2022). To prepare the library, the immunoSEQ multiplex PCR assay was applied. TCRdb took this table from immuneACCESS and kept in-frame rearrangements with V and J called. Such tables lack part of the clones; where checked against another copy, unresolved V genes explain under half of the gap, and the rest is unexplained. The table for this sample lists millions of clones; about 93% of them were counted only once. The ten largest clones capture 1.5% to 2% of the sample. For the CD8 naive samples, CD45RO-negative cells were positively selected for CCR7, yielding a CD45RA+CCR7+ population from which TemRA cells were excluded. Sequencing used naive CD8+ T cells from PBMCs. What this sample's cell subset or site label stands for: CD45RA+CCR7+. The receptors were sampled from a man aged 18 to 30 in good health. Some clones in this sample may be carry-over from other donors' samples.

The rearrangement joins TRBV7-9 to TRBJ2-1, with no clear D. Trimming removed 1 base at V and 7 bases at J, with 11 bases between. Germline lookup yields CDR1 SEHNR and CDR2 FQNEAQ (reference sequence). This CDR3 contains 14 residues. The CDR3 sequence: CASSLDPRVNEQFF. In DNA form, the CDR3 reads TGTGCCAGCAGCTTAGATCCTAGGGTTAATGAGCAGTTCTTC.

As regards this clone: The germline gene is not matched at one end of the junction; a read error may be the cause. The CDR3 region is CASSLAFDTGRNF. CDR3 DNA: TGTGCCAGCAGCTTAGCTTTCGACACAGGGAGAAACTTC. The chain links TRBV7-2 to TRBJ2-7; possibly TRBD1 for D (6 bases). The CDR3 contains 13 residues. Per germline, CDR1 SGHTA and CDR2 FQGNSA.

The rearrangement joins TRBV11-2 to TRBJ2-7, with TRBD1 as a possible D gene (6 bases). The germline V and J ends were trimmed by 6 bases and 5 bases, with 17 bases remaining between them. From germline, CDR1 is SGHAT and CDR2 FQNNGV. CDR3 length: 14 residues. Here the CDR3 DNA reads TGTGCCAGCAGTCGTTGGGGGCTAGCTGACGAGCAGTACTTC. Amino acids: CASSRWGLADEQYF.

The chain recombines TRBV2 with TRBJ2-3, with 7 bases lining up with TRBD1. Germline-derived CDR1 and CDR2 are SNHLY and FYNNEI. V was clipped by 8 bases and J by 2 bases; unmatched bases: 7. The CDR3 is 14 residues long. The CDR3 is CASPDRVVTDTQYF. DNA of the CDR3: TGTGCCAGCCCAGACAGGGTTGTCACAGATACGCAGTATTTT. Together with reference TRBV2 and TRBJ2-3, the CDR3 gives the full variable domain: EPEVTQTPSHQVTQMGQEVILRCVPISNHLYFYWYRQILGQKVEFLVSFYNNEISEKSEIFDDQFSVERPDGSNFTLKIRSTKLEDSAMYFCASPDRVVTDTQYFGPGTRLTVL.

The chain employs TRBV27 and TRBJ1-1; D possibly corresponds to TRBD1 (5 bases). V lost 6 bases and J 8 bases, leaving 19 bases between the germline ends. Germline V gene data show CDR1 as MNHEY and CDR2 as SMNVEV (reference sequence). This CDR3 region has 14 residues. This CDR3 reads CASRWRGEGTEAFF. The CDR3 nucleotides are TGTGCCAGCAGATGGAGGGGTGAGGGGACCGAAGCTTTCTTT.